The 22 T cell receptor beta chains below were found in one sample sequenced in a study of T cells in Graves' hyperthyroidism and ophthalmopathy. Authors of the study amplified TCR beta CDR3 regions from RNA transcripts. HTBI primers drove first-round RT-PCR of the TCR CDR3. TCRdb used MiXCR to reprocess the multiplex PCR reads, holding one entry per CDR3 protein. The sample has about 360,000 distinct CDR3 sequences, around 25% seen once. Input material: blood. The origin of the receptors is a man aged 50-60 years with Graves' hyperthyroidism.

This clonotype occurred a few times. The chain recombines TRBV7-9 with TRBJ1-1, with D uncertain. Trimming shortened V by 0 bases and J by 1 base, and 9 bases separated the two germline ends. The CDR3 is 15 amino acids. Germline V gene data show CDR1 as SEHNR and CDR2 as FQNEAQ (reference sequence). Here the CDR3 DNA reads TGTGCCAGCAGCTTAGCCACGAAGGAGAACACTGAAGCTTTCTTT. Protein product: CASSLATKENTEAFF.

This clonotype was counted a few times. The chain links TRBV7-8 to TRBJ2-2, with D tentatively TRBD2 (6 bases). Germline V CDR1 and CDR2: SGHVS, FQNEAQ. Between the trimmed V and J ends, which lost 5 bases and 2 bases, there was a span of 12 bases. The CDR3 covers 15 residues. The CDR3 bases are TGTGCCAGCAGCCCTCCTAGCGTAAACACCGGGGAGCTGTTTTTT. Amino acids: CASSPPSVNTGELFF.

This clonotype was recorded a few times. The V and J genes are TRBV7-9 and TRBJ2-2, with 9 bases that match TRBD2. The J segment lost 7 bases and the V segment lost 5 bases, leaving 8 bases of the junction unmatched. Per germline, CDR1 SEHNR and CDR2 FQNEAQ (reference sequence). The length of the CDR3 is 15 residues. The CDR3 region has the DNA TGTGCCAGCAGCCGGATAGCGGGAGCTGGCGGGGAGCTGTTTTTT. Encoded protein: CASSRIAGAGGELFF.

V gene TRBV4-1 combines with J gene TRBJ2-3; D is uncertain. This CDR3 has 16 amino acids. Trimming left V 0 bases short and J 0 bases short, with 10 bases between. Germline V lookup: CDR1 MGHRA, CDR2 YSYEKL. CDR3 residues: CASSQEFATSTDTQYF. The CDR3 DNA follows: TGCGCCAGCAGCCAAGAGTTTGCCACTAGCACAGATACGCAGTATTTT.

The chain combines TRBV6-1 with TRBJ2-5; D unclear. The V gene lost 2 bases and the J gene lost 4 bases, with 5 bases spanning the gap. Germline V gene sequence: CDR1 MNHNS, CDR2 SASEGT. This CDR3 has 12 amino acids. CDR3 DNA sequence: TGTGCCAGCAGTGAATTAGGAGAGACCCAGTACTTC. This translates into CASSELGETQYF.

This rearrangement joins TRBV6-1 to TRBJ2-2, with D perhaps given as TRBD1 or TRBD2 (6 bases each). Germline values: CDR1 MNHNS, CDR2 SASEGT. V was cut by 3 bases and J by 6 bases, with 8 bases left in between. This CDR3 contains 13 residues. In DNA form, the CDR3 reads TGTGCCAGCAGTGAGAGGGGGGCCGGGGAGCTGTTTTTT. Protein sequence: CASSERGAGELFF.

This clonotype appeared a few times. The V gene is TRBV9, the J gene TRBJ2-1, with D perhaps assigned TRBD1 or TRBD2 (5 bases each). Trimming stripped 3 bases from V and 3 bases from J, with 13 bases between. This CDR3 has 15 amino acids. Looked up from germline, CDR1 is SGDLS and CDR2 is YYNGEE. Here the CDR3 DNA reads TGTGCCAGCAGCGCGACCGGGACCAGCTACAATGAGCAGTTCTTC. It is translated as CASSATGTSYNEQFF.

J is TRBJ2-7 and V is TRBV27, with TRBD2 identical over 8 bases. Germline V gene sequence: CDR1 MNHEY, CDR2 SMNVEV (reference sequence). This CDR3 spans 14 amino acids. V was pared by 10 bases and J by 5 bases, with 13 bases of the junction left unmatched. Written as DNA, the CDR3 is TGTGCCACCCGGGTGGCGGGAGGTCCCCACGAGCAGTACTTC. Protein sequence: CATRVAGGPHEQYF.

The V gene is TRBV11-3, the J gene TRBJ2-7, with D perhaps TRBD1 or TRBD2 (6 bases each). The CDR3 is 14 residues long. V was clipped by 5 bases and J by 3 bases, with 14 bases between them. The germline CDR1 and CDR2 sequences are SGHNT and YENEEA. The CDR3 DNA reads TGTGCCAGCAGCGGGCGCGGGACACACTACGAGCAGTACTTC. The encoded protein is CASSGRGTHYEQYF.

This clonotype has only a few counts. The chain has TRBV20-1 and TRBJ2-5, with 11 bases aligning to TRBD1. The CDR3 consists of 15 residues. Germline CDR1 is DFQATT and CDR2 is SNEGSKA (reference sequence). The V gene end was trimmed by 6 bases and the J gene end by 5 bases; junction bases not matched to a gene: 11. The CDR3 protein is CSAPPLGQGAETQYF. DNA for the CDR3: TGCAGTGCCCCCCCCCTAGGACAGGGGGCGGAGACCCAGTACTTC.

The rearrangement uses TRBV27 and TRBJ2-6, with D tentatively TRBD2 (6 bases). The length of the CDR3 is 17 residues. Deletions cut 6 bases from V and 2 bases from J, with 17 bases between. The germline V gene has CDR1 MNHEY and CDR2 SMNVEV (reference sequence). CDR3 nucleotide sequence: TGTGCCAGCAGCCCGCGGGGCGGGAAACCTGGGGCCAACGTCCTGACTTTC. Protein: CASSPRGGKPGANVLTF. The full variable domain, completed using reference TRBV27 and TRBJ2-6, is EAQVTQNPRYLITVTGKKLTVTCSQNMNHEYMSWYRQDPGLGLRQIYYSMNVEVTDKGDVPEGYKVSRKEKRNFPLILESPSPNQTSLYFCASSPRGGKPGANVLTFGAGSRLTVL.

CDR3 sequence: CASSTPGVVNTEAFF. The CDR3 nucleotides are TGTGCCAGCAGCACCCCAGGGGTGGTGAACACTGAAGCTTTCTTT. This chain uses TRBV5-4 with TRBJ1-1, with D possibly being TRBD1 (6 bases). Germline V gene sequence: CDR1 SGHNT, CDR2 YYREEE (reference sequence). V was pared by 4 bases and J by 0 bases, with 13 bases between. The CDR3 consists of 15 residues.

V and J are TRBV10-1 and TRBJ2-2; 11 bases match TRBD2. Germline loops: CDR1 WNHNN, CDR2 SYGVQD (reference sequence). V was pared by 5 bases and J by 1 base, with 3 bases of the junction left unmatched. The CDR3 covers 16 residues. The CDR3 bases are TGCGCCAGCAGTTCAGGGACTAGCGGGAACACCGGGGAGCTGTTTTTT. Amino acid sequence: CASSSGTSGNTGELFF.

This clonotype was seen only a few times. The V and J genes are TRBV11-2 and TRBJ2-7; 7 positions agree with TRBD2. The CDR3 is 15 residues long. CDR1 and CDR2 from the germline V gene are SGHAT and FQNNGV. Losses at the gene ends were 6 bases for V and 1 base for J; bases not matched to a gene: 9. DNA for the CDR3: TGTGCCAGCAGAATGAATAGCGGGTCGTCCTACGAGCAGTACTTC. Its translation is CASRMNSGSSYEQYF.

The chain is built from TRBV7-3 and TRBJ1-2; D is perhaps TRBD1 (5 bases). This CDR3 contains 14 residues. Germline V lookup: CDR1 SGHTA, CDR2 FQGTGA. Between the trimmed V and J ends, which lost 3 bases and 7 bases, there was a span of 15 bases. The chain's CDR3 is CASSLDGTGSGYTF. The CDR3 DNA follows: TGTGCCAGCAGCTTGGACGGGACGGGCAGTGGCTACACCTTC.

The rearrangement links TRBV5-1 to TRBJ2-7; no definite D call. In germline, CDR1 is SGHRS, CDR2 YFSETQ. The CDR3 has 13 amino acids. V lost 1 base and J 3 bases, leaving 8 bases between the germline ends. CDR3 region: CASSLSQNYEQYF. In DNA form, the CDR3 reads TGCGCCAGCAGCTTGAGTCAGAACTACGAGCAGTACTTC.

The chain recombines TRBV20-1 with TRBJ1-2; D gene unclear. CDR1 is DFQATT, CDR2 SNEGSKA, per germline (reference sequence). This CDR3 comprises 14 residues. V lost 4 bases, J lost 4 bases, and 16 bases lay in between. The CDR3 nucleotides are TGCAGTGCTAACTGGAGAGGCGAGGGCTATGGCTACACCTTC. It translates to CSANWRGEGYGYTF.

The chain joins TRBV19 to TRBJ2-7, with 7 bases lining up with TRBD2. Germline loops: CDR1 LNHDA, CDR2 SQIVND (reference sequence). The CDR3 totals 13 residues. The trim removed 5 bases at V and 4 bases at J, leaving 5 bases unmatched. The CDR3 reads CASSVVGGYEQYF. CDR3 DNA sequence: TGTGCCAGTAGTGTGGTGGGGGGGTACGAGCAGTACTTC. The full variable domain, in which reference TRBV19 and TRBJ2-7 provide the parts outside the CDR3, is DGGITQSPKYLFRKEGQNVTLSCEQNLNHDAMYWYRQDPGQGLRLIYYSQIVNDFQKGDIAEGYSVSREKKESFPLTVTSAQKNPTAFYLCASSVVGGYEQYFGPGTRLTVT.

As concerns this clonotype: The missing conserved phenylalanine or tryptophan at the end of this CDR3 makes a read error likely. The J gene is TRBJ2-6, the V gene TRBV19; weak D call: TRBD1 (5 bases). Trimming shortened V by 8 bases and J by 0 bases, and 17 bases separated the two germline ends. The germline V gene has CDR1 LNHDA and CDR2 SQIVND (reference sequence). This CDR3 is 17 amino acids long. CDR3 DNA: TGTGCCAGTCTTGGACACGGCTCCAACTCTGGGGCCAACGTCCTGACTTCC. This gives the protein CASLGHGSNSGANVLTS.

In this sample, this clonotype turned up a few times. The V and J genes are TRBV28 and TRBJ1-6; TRBD1 might be the D (5 bases). This CDR3 comprises 14 residues. Germline V gene sequence: CDR1 MDHEN, CDR2 SYDVKM. V was clipped by 5 bases and J by 10 bases, with 15 bases between them. In nucleotides, the CDR3 is TGTGCCAGCAGTACTTGGGGGGTGAGATCACCCCTCCACTTT. It translates to CASSTWGVRSPLHF. The full variable domain, with the rest looked up from reference TRBV28 and TRBJ1-6, is DVKVTQSSRYLVKRTGEKVFLECVQDMDHENMFWYRQDPGLGLRLIYFSYDVKMKEKGDIPEGYSVSREKKERFSLILESASTNQTSMYLCASSTWGVRSPLHFGNGTRLTVT.

This clonotype was picked up a small number of times. J is TRBJ2-2 and V is TRBV30, with D possibly being TRBD1 or TRBD2 (6 bases each). There are 13 residues in the CDR3. Trimming pared 5 bases from V and 6 bases from J, leaving 13 bases between. Looked up from germline, CDR1 is GTSNPN and CDR2 is SVGIG (reference sequence). CDR3 bases: TGTGCCTGGGCTGGAGGGGGATCCGGGGAGCTGTTTTTT. It codes for CAWAGGGSGELFF.

V gene TRBV7-2 combines with J gene TRBJ2-5; 9 nucleotides match TRBD1. The CDR3 has 14 residues. V was clipped by 5 bases and J by 7 bases; unmatched bases: 8. Germline V lookup: CDR1 SGHTA, CDR2 FQGNSA. In DNA form, the CDR3 reads TGTGCCAGCAGCCCCAGGACAGGGGAAGGGACCCAGTACTTC. It translates to CASSPRTGEGTQYF.